These 25 T cell receptor beta chains share one sample of origin, sequenced in a study of cytomegalovirus exposure and HLA in healthy donors. The PCR used 60 Vbeta and 13 Jbeta primers. Assay: immunoSEQ multiplex PCR; the TCRdb copy retains only in-frame clones and omits some. Of 110,000 to 150,000 clones listed, 76% were seen once; the top ten hold approximately 4%. The sample consisted of PBMCs. All receptors come from a man aged 18 to 35 in good health and CMV-seronegative.

This clone was counted only a few times. V and J are TRBV2 and TRBJ2-4; 10 nucleotides match TRBD2. The germline V gene encodes CDR1 SNHLY and CDR2 FYNNEI. This CDR3 has 15 residues. With 6 bases clipped from V and 9 bases from J, the junction kept 11 bases outside the gene matches. Here the CDR3 reads CASSQASGGLGIQYF. In DNA, the CDR3 is TGTGCCAGCAGCCAAGCTAGCGGGGGCCTGGGCATTCAGTACTTC. Complete variable domain (other parts from reference TRBV2 and TRBJ2-4): EPEVTQTPSHQVTQMGQEVILRCVPISNHLYFYWYRQILGQKVEFLVSFYNNEISEKSEIFDDQFSVERPDGSNFTLKIRSTKLEDSAMYFCASSQASGGLGIQYFGAGTRLSVL.

About this clone itself: A junction boundary mismatches the germline segment, possibly from a read error. The chain is built from TRBV27 and TRBJ1-1; no clear D. The CDR3 loop spans 13 amino acids. Germline assignment: CDR1 MNHEY and CDR2 SMNVEV (reference sequence). CDR3 in amino acids: CASSLTNEAETFF. The CDR3 bases are TGTGCCAGCAGTTTAACCAATGAGGCTGAAACTTTCTTT.

The V and J genes are TRBV7-2 and TRBJ2-7, with TRBD2 matching over 10 bases. This CDR3 spans 16 amino acids. V was pared by 3 bases and J by 2 bases, with 7 bases of the junction left unmatched. CDR1 is SGHTA, CDR2 FQGNSA, per germline. The CDR3 DNA follows: TGTGCCAGCAGCTTCCCCGCTAGCGGGGGCACCTACGAGCAGTACTTC. Its protein product is CASSFPASGGTYEQYF.

The chain links TRBV28 to TRBJ1-1; 9 bases match TRBD1. Germline CDR1 is MDHEN and CDR2 is SYDVKM. The ends lost 3 bases at V and 1 base at J; junction bases unmatched: 3. The CDR3 runs 15 residues. The CDR3 is CASSFRDRANTEAFF. The CDR3 bases are TGTGCCAGCAGTTTCCGGGACAGGGCGAACACTGAAGCTTTCTTT.

The chain combines TRBV5-1 with TRBJ2-7; TRBD2 matches 10 bases. CDR1 and CDR2 (germline): SGHRS, YFSETQ. Trimming took 3 bases from V and 0 from J; bases not matched to a gene: 3. This CDR3 has 15 amino acids. The CDR3 DNA follows: TGCGCCAGCAGCTGGGGACTAGCGTTCTCCTACGAGCAGTACTTC. Translated, it gives CASSWGLAFSYEQYF.

V gene TRBV7-2 combines with J gene TRBJ2-3; D might be TRBD2 (7 bases). Germline V gives CDR1 SGHTA, CDR2 FQGNSA. V was pared by 5 bases and J by 14 bases, with 20 bases between. The CDR3 extends over 13 amino acids. The CDR3 region is CASSPAAGASWYF. CDR3 nucleotides: TGTGCCAGCAGCCCGGCTGCGGGGGCGAGCTGGTATTTT.

This chain connects TRBV10-3 to TRBJ2-1; 9 positions agree with TRBD1. This CDR3 is 14 amino acids long. The V gene's germline CDR1 is ENHRY and CDR2 SYGVKD. J gave up 4 bases and V 2 bases, and 0 bases lay outside the gene matches. The CDR3 DNA follows: TGTGCCATCAGTGAGGGGACAGGGTACAATGAGCAGTTCTTC. Translation: CAISEGTGYNEQFF.

The rearrangement links TRBV6-1 to TRBJ2-7, with D tentatively TRBD2 (6 bases). The V gene's germline CDR1 is MNHNS and CDR2 SASEGT. The V gene lost 2 bases and the J gene lost 1 base, with 15 bases spanning the gap. This CDR3 comprises 16 residues. The CDR3 sequence: CASSEKVWEVSYEQYF. The CDR3 nucleotides are TGTGCCAGCAGTGAAAAGGTCTGGGAGGTATCCTACGAGCAGTACTTC.

The rearrangement links TRBV7-2 to TRBJ1-1; possible D gene TRBD1, 5 bases. The germline V gene encodes CDR1 SGHTA and CDR2 FQGNSA. Trimming took off 2 bases at V and 3 bases at J, with 19 bases between the two ends. There are 17 residues in the CDR3. As DNA, the CDR3 is TGTGCCAGCAGCTTACGGTTTATGCAGGGTGGGTACACTGAAGCTTTCTTT. This sequence encodes CASSLRFMQGGYTEAFF.

This CDR3 reads CASSSGGYNEQFF. CDR3 nucleotide sequence: TGTGCCAGCAGCTCCGGGGGGTACAATGAGCAGTTCTTC. The J gene is TRBJ2-1, the V gene TRBV11-3; 7 bases agree with TRBD2. The germline gives CDR1 SGHNT, CDR2 YENEEA. The CDR3 extends over 13 amino acids. V gave up 4 bases and J gave up 4 bases; unmatched junction bases: 1.

The chain joins TRBV2 to TRBJ1-5; D may be TRBD1 (6 bases). The CDR3 contains 14 residues. From germline, CDR1 is SNHLY and CDR2 FYNNEI. V dropped 5 bases and J dropped 4 bases, with 12 bases sitting between them. Written as DNA, the CDR3 is TGTGCCAGCAGTCTAACAGGGAAAAATCAGCCCCAGCATTTT. Protein product: CASSLTGKNQPQHF. Filled out from reference TRBV2 and TRBJ1-5, the complete variable domain reads EPEVTQTPSHQVTQMGQEVILRCVPISNHLYFYWYRQILGQKVEFLVSFYNNEISEKSEIFDDQFSVERPDGSNFTLKIRSTKLEDSAMYFCASSLTGKNQPQHFGDGTRLSIL.

This chain links TRBV9 with TRBJ2-5, with 12 bases that match TRBD2. The CDR3 spans 18 residues. The V gene end was trimmed by 4 bases and the J gene end by 1 base; junction bases not matched to a gene: 11. Germline assignment: CDR1 SGDLS and CDR2 YYNGEE. CDR3 DNA sequence: TGTGCCAGCAGCTCCCTCCCGGGACTAGCGGGCGGCCAAGAGACCCAGTACTTC. This encodes CASSSLPGLAGGQETQYF. Full variable domain (outside the CDR3, taken from reference TRBV9 and TRBJ2-5): DSGVTQTPKHLITATGQRVTLRCSPRSGDLSVYWYQQSLDQGLQFLIQYYNGEERAKGNILERFSAQQFPDLHSELNLSSLELGDSALYFCASSSLPGLAGGQETQYFGPGTRLLVL.

This clone showed up just a few times. The chain has TRBV2 and TRBJ1-6; no firm D call. The germline V gene encodes CDR1 SNHLY and CDR2 FYNNEI. The CDR3 runs 15 residues. The V and J ends lost 7 bases and 6 bases respectively, with 16 bases between them. The CDR3 DNA reads as TGTGCCAGCATCGGTTATGCGGATGGTAATTCACCCCTCCACTTT. Encoded protein: CASIGYADGNSPLHF.

The gene calls are TRBV7-2 and TRBJ2-1; unclear D gene. Trimming left V 2 bases short and J 1 base short, with 9 bases between. CDR1 is SGHTA and CDR2 is FQGNSA in the germline V gene. This CDR3 comprises 15 residues. The CDR3 nucleotides read TGTGCCAGCAGCTTAACGAGTTATTCCTACAATGAGCAGTTCTTC. Translated, it gives CASSLTSYSYNEQFF.

This chain joins TRBV25-1 and TRBJ1-1; unclear D gene. Germline CDR1 is MGHDK and CDR2 is SYGVNS. V was shortened by 0 bases and J by 5 bases, with 10 bases between the two germline ends. The CDR3 extends over 14 amino acids. The CDR3 nucleotides are TGTGCCAGCAGTGAATACAAGGGAGATACTGAAGCTTTCTTT. This encodes CASSEYKGDTEAFF.

V usage is TRBV7-2 and J usage is TRBJ2-3, with 11 bases aligning to TRBD1. This CDR3 is built from 17 residues. V lost 3 bases, J lost 3 bases, and 8 bases stayed unmatched. The V gene's germline CDR1 is SGHTA and CDR2 FQGNSA. The CDR3 nucleotides are TGTGCCAGCAGCTTCCTGGACAGGGGGCGCGGTACAGATACGCAGTATTTT. It specifies CASSFLDRGRGTDTQYF.

The rearrangement uses TRBV10-3 and TRBJ1-5, with unresolved D. Trimming left V 3 bases short and J 0 bases short, with 9 bases between. The CDR3 is made up of 15 amino acids. Germline V gene lookup returns CDR1 ENHRY and CDR2 SYGVKD. For the CDR3, the DNA is TGTGCCATCAGTGAATGGAGTAATAGCAATCAGCCCCAGCATTTT. This gives the protein CAISEWSNSNQPQHF.

V is TRBV27 and J is TRBJ1-6; the D is unclear. The germline V gene has CDR1 MNHEY and CDR2 SMNVEV (reference sequence). The CDR3 is made up of 13 amino acids. The V end lost 4 bases, the J end lost 6 bases, and 7 bases lay between the germline ends. The DNA of the CDR3 is TGTGCCAGCAGTTCCACTCTTAATTCACCCCTCCACTTT. Its protein product is CASSSTLNSPLHF.

The chain uses TRBV5-8 and TRBJ2-3, with D uncertain. This CDR3 region has 14 residues. Trimming removed 1 base from V and 6 bases from J, with 12 bases in between. The germline CDR1 and CDR2 sequences are SGHTS and YDEGEE. CDR3 nucleotides: TGTGCCAGCAGCTTGACTGGGCTCACGGATACGCAGTATTTT. Translated, it gives CASSLTGLTDTQYF. Full variable domain (outside the CDR3, taken from reference TRBV5-8 and TRBJ2-3): EAGVTQSPTHLIKTRGQQATLRCSPISGHTSVYWYQQALGLGLQFLLWYDEGEERNRGNFPPRFSGRQFPNYSSELNVNALELEDSALYLCASSLTGLTDTQYFGPGTRLTVL.

The rearrangement joins TRBV10-3 to TRBJ2-1; a possible D gene is TRBD2 (6 bases). Trimming shortened V by 0 bases and J by 2 bases, and 14 bases separated the two germline ends. The CDR3 is 17 residues long. Germline V CDR1 and CDR2: ENHRY, SYGVKD. CDR3 nucleotide sequence: TGTGCCATCAGTGAGTCGACTCGCAGGGAGGCCTACAATGAGCAGTTCTTC. Residues: CAISESTRREAYNEQFF.

This rearrangement joins TRBV5-1 to TRBJ2-6, with D tentatively TRBD1 (6 bases). CDR3 size: 18 residues. Trimming took 1 base from V and 4 from J, leaving 18 bases between them. The germline gives CDR1 SGHRS, CDR2 YFSETQ. DNA for the CDR3: TGCGCCAGCAGCTTGCCCCGACAGGTTCTACCCGGGGCCAACGTCCTGACTTTC. Amino acid sequence: CASSLPRQVLPGANVLTF.

The chain recombines TRBV4-1 with TRBJ2-7; D remains unclear. The CDR3 runs to 15 residues. Germline values: CDR1 MGHRA, CDR2 YSYEKL. V lost 0 bases to trimming and J lost 0 bases, with 9 bases between them. In DNA, the CDR3 is TGCGCCAGCAGCCAAGAGCGCACCGACTCCTACGAGCAGTACTTC. This gives the protein CASSQERTDSYEQYF.

The V and J genes are TRBV7-8 and TRBJ2-7, with D possibly being TRBD1 (6 bases). The CDR3 is 14 residues long. Trimming took 6 bases from V and 0 from J, leaving 12 bases between them. The germline gives CDR1 SGHVS, CDR2 FQNEAQ. The DNA of the CDR3 is TGTGCCAGCAGTCCTCAGGGGCTCTCCTACGAGCAGTACTTC. Encoded protein: CASSPQGLSYEQYF.

In DNA form, the CDR3 reads TGTGCCAGCAGCTTGTGGCAGGATGGTTGGGGCTACACCTTC. Translation gives CASSLWQDGWGYTF. The J gene is TRBJ1-2, the V gene TRBV7-9; D remains ambiguous. V was trimmed by 3 bases and J by 8 bases, leaving 16 bases between them. Germline CDR1 reads SEHNR; CDR2 reads FQNEAQ (reference sequence). There are 14 residues in the CDR3.

This rearrangement joins TRBV20-1 to TRBJ2-7; possibly TRBD1 for D (5 bases). V was trimmed by 6 bases and J by 6 bases, leaving 12 bases between them. The CDR3 contains 11 residues. Germline loops: CDR1 DFQATT, CDR2 SNEGSKA (reference sequence). CDR3 nucleotides: TGCAGTGCCATCGCCAGGGCCGAGCAGTACTTC. This sequence encodes CSAIARAEQYF.